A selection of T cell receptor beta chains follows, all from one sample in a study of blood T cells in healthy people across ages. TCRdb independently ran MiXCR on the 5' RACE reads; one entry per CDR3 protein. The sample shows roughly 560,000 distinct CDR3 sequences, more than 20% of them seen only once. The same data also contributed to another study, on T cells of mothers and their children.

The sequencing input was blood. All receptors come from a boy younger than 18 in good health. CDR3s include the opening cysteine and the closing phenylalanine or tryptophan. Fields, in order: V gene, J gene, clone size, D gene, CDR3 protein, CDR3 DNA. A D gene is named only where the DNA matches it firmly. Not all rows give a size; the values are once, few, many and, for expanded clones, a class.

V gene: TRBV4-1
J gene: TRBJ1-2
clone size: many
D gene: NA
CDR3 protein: CASSQGPGDYGYTF
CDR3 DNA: TGCGCCAGCAGCCAAGGACCAGGGGACTATGGCTACACCTTC

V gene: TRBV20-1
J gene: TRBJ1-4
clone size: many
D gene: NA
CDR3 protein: CSARDPASLNEKLFF
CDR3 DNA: TGCAGTGCTAGAGATCCCGCCAGCCTTAATGAAAAACTGTTTTTT

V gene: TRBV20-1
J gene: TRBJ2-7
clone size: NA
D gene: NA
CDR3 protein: CSVLLKSYEQYF
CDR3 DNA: TGCAGTGTGCTACTGAAGTCCTACGAGCAGTACTTC

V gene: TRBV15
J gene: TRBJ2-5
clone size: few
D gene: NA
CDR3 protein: CATSRDLGRQETQYF
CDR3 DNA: TGTGCCACCAGCAGAGATCTAGGGAGGCAAGAGACCCAGTACTTC

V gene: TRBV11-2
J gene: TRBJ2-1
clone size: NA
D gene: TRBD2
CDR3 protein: CASSPRRDYNNEQFF
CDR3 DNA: TGTGCCAGCAGCCCGCGCCGGGACTACAACAATGAGCAGTTCTTC

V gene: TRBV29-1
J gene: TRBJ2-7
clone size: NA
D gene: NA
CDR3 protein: CSVLWGGRLDYEQYF
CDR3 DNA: TGCAGCGTTCTCTGGGGGGGGCGCTTGGACTACGAGCAGTACTTC

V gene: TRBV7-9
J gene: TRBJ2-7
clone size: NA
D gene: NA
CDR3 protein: CASSQGHGLHEQYF
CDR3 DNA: TGTGCCAGCAGCCAGGGACATGGGTTGCACGAGCAGTACTTC

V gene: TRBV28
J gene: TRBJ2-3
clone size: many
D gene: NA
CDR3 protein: CASSRLQLGRAGSTDTQYF
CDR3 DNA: TGTGCCAGCAGTCGACTTCAGCTTGGAAGGGCGGGGAGCACAGATACGCAGTATTTT

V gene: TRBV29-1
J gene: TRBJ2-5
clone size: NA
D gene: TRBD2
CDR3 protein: CSVDQREGRQETQYF
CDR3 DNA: TGCAGCGTTGACCAGCGGGAGGGACGCCAAGAGACCCAGTACTTC

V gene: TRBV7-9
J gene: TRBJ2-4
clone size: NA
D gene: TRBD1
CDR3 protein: CASSGKDLGQGAAKNIQYF
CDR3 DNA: TGTGCCAGCAGCGGCAAAGACCTGGGACAGGGGGCGGCCAAAAACATTCAGTACTTC

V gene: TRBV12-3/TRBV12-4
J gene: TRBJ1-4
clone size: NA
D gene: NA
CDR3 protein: CASSLGGPLAGNELFF
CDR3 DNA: TGTGCCAGCAGTCTCGGGGGGCCGCTTGCGGGGAATGAACTGTTTTTT

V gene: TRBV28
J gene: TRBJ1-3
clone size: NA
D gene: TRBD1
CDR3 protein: CASSFQGAGNTIYF
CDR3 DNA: TGTGCCAGCAGTTTTCAGGGGGCTGGAAACACCATATATTTT

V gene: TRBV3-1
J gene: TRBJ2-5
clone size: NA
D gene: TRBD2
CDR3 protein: CASSPGLHQETQYF
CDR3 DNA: TGTGCCAGCTCCCCGGGACTACACCAAGAGACCCAGTACTTC

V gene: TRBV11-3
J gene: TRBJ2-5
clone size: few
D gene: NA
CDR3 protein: CASSMGPGGQETQYF
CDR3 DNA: TGTGCCAGCAGCATGGGACCGGGTGGTCAAGAGACCCAGTACTTC

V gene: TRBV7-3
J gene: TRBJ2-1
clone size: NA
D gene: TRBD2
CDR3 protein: CASSSRGLAGGDGYNEQFF
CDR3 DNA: TGTGCCAGCAGCTCTCGAGGACTAGCGGGGGGGGATGGGTACAATGAGCAGTTCTTC

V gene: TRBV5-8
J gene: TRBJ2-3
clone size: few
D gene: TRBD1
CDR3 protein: CASSSRDRVTDTQYF
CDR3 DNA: TGTGCCAGCAGCTCCCGGGACAGGGTAACAGATACGCAGTATTTT

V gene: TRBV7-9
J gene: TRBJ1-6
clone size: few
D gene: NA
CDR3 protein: CASSPSDQGIVYNSPLHF
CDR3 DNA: TGTGCCAGCAGCCCTTCCGATCAAGGGATCGTCTATAATTCACCCCTCCACTTT

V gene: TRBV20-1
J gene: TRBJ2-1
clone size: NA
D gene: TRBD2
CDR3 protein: CSALPPAASGNNEQFF
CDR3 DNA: TGCAGTGCACTACCCCCCGCGGCTAGCGGGAACAATGAGCAGTTCTTC

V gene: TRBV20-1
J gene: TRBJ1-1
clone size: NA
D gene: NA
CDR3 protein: CSAREGERQTAFF
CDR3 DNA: TGCAGTGCTAGAGAAGGGGAAAGACAAACGGCTTTCTTT

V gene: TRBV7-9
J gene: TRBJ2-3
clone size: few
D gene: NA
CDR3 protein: CASSPLWADTQYF
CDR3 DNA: TGTGCCAGCAGCCCACTATGGGCAGATACGCAGTATTTT

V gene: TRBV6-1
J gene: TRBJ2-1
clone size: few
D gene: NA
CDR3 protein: CASSEDRRNEQFF
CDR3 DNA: TGTGCCAGCAGTGAAGATAGGAGGAATGAGCAGTTCTTC

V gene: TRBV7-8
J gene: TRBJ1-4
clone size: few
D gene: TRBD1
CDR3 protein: CASSPGTGQVYEKLVF
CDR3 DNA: TGTGCCAGCAGCCCGGGGACAGGACAAGTATATGAAAAACTGGTTTTT

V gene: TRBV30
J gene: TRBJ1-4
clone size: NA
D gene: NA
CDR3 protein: CAWLAFGMATNEKLFF
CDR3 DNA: TGTGCCTGGCTAGCTTTCGGCATGGCCACGAATGAAAAACTGTTTTTT

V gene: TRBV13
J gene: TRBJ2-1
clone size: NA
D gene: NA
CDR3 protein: CASSSGGQGQFF
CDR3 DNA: TGTGCCAGCAGCTCAGGCGGGCAGGGGCAGTTCTTC

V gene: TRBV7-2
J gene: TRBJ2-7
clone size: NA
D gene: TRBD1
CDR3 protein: CASSLGDSLIEQYF
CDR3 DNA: TGTGCCAGCAGCTTGGGGGACAGTTTGATCGAGCAGTACTTC

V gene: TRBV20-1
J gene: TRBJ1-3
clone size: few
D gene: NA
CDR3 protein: CSARDSTPGGLGAPNTIYF
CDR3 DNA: TGCAGTGCTAGAGATTCAACCCCGGGGGGATTAGGGGCCCCCAACACCATATATTTT

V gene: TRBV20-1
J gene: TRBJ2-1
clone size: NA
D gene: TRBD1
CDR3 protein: CSAGPPDRSNEQFF
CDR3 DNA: TGCAGTGCTGGCCCCCCGGACAGGAGCAATGAGCAGTTCTTC

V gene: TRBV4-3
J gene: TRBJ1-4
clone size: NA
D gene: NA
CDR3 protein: CASSQDREGRRGEKLFF
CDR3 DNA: TGCGCCAGCAGCCAAGATCGTGAGGGGCGTCGGGGTGAAAAACTGTTTTTT

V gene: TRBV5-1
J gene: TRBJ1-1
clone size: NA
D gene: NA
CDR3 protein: CASSSDSSMNTEAFF
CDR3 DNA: TGCGCCAGCAGCTCGGACAGCAGCATGAACACTGAAGCTTTCTTT

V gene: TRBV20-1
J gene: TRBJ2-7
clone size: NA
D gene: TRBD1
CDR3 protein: CSARKTGEVYEQYF
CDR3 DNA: TGCAGTGCTCGGAAGACAGGGGAAGTCTACGAGCAGTACTTC

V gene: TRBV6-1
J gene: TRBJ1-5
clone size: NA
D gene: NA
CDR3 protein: CASSAQGSSNQPQHF
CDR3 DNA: TGTGCCAGCAGTGCGCAGGGATCCAGCAATCAGCCCCAGCATTTT

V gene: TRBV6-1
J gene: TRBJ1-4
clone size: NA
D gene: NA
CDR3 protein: CASRTGGGREKLFF
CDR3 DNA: TGTGCCAGCAGAACCGGAGGGGGTCGGGAAAAACTGTTTTTT

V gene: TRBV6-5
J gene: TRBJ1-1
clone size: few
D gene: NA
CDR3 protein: CASRVNGAEAFF
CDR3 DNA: TGTGCCAGCAGGGTTAACGGGGCTGAAGCTTTCTTT

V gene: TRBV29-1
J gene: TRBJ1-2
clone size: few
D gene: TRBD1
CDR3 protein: CSVGPGQGRHGYTF
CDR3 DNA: TGCAGCGTCGGACCGGGACAGGGGAGGCATGGCTACACCTTC

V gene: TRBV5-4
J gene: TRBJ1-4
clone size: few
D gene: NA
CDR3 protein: CASSLGGLKEKLFF
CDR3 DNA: TGTGCCAGCAGCTTGGGGGGTTTAAAAGAAAAACTGTTTTTT

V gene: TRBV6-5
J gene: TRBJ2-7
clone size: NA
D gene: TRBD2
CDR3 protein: CASSKTSGSSYEQYF
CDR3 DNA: TGTGCCAGCAGTAAGACTAGCGGGAGCTCCTACGAGCAGTACTTC

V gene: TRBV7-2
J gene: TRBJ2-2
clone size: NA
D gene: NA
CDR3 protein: CASSLTDLRTGELFF
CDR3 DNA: TGTGCCAGCAGCTTAACGGACTTACGCACCGGGGAGCTGTTTTTT

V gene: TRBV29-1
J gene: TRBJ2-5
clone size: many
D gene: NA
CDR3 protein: CSGTTEGETQYF
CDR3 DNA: TGCAGCGGCACTACGGAAGGGGAGACCCAGTACTTC

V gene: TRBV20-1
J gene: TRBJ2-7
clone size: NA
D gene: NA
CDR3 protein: CSARVQGRYEQYF
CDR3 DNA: TGCAGTGCTAGAGTGCAGGGCCGCTACGAGCAGTACTTC

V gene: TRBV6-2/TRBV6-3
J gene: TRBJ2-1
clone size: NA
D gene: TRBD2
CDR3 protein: CASSWSLAGHNEQFF
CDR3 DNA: TGTGCCAGCAGTTGGAGCCTAGCGGGCCACAATGAGCAGTTCTTC

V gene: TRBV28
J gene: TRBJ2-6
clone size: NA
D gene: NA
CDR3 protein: CASSSVPGLRSGANVLTF
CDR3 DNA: TGTGCCAGCAGTTCTGTTCCGGGACTCCGCTCTGGGGCCAACGTCCTGACTTTC

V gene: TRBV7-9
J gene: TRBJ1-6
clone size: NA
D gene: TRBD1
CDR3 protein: CASSLPDRNSPLHF
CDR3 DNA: TGTGCCAGCAGCCTCCCGGACAGGAATTCACCCCTCCACTTT

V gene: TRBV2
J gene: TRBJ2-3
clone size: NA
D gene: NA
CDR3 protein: CASNLRHRGTDTQYF
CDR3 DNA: TGTGCCAGCAACCTAAGACACCGAGGTACAGATACGCAGTATTTT

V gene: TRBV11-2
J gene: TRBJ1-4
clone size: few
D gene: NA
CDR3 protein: CASSSGGRRVNEKLFF
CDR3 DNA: TGTGCCAGCAGCTCTGGCGGGAGGCGGGTTAATGAAAAACTGTTTTTT

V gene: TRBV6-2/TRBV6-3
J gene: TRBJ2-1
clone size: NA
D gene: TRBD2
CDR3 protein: CASSSGHVSGRPGEQFF
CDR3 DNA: TGTGCCAGCAGTTCGGGACATGTTAGCGGGAGGCCCGGTGAGCAGTTCTTC